Each of the 17 T cell receptor beta chains below was sequenced from the same sample in a study of persistence of HIV-infected CD4 T cells (dated by TCRdb to 2018 to 2020). The treatment or condition label for this specimen denotes: suppressive antiretroviral therapy. Lysates of CMV-infected fibroblasts at roughly 10 ug/mL were used to stimulate the cells. Responding CD4+ T cells were sorted by upregulation of both CD40 ligand and CD69. The antigens for these receptors are not known. TCRbeta repertoires were sequenced from genomic DNA with the immunoSEQ hsTCRB assay version 4 in survey mode. What TCRdb holds here is the immuneACCESS table cut down to in-frame rearrangements. Part of the clones is not present; checked against another copy, under half of the missing clones reflect an unresolved V gene, and the others are unexplained. The sample table holds thousands of clones, of which about 61% were seen once. The ten largest clones add up to under 20% of the sample.

The sequences come from CD4+ T cells sorted from PBMCs after roughly 17-hour stimulation, collected from a patient who received antiretroviral therapy. This specimen's cell subset or site label, interpreted: CD40L+CD69+ CD4 T cells responding to CMV lysate. The receptor set was obtained from an adult man with HIV who was CMV-seropositive.

The chain couples TRBV30 to TRBJ1-1; the D is unclear. V lost 2 bases, J lost 1 base, and 11 bases lay in between. This CDR3 contains 14 residues. The germline gives CDR1 GTSNPN, CDR2 SVGIG (reference sequence). CDR3 loop: CAWSKSTPNTEAFF. The CDR3 DNA sequence: TGTGCCTGGAGTAAGTCGACACCGAACACTGAAGCTTTCTTT.

The CDR3 region is CASSSGRPKNIQYF. In DNA, the CDR3 is TGTGCCAGCAGTTCAGGGAGGCCCAAAAACATTCAGTACTTC. This chain joins TRBV28 and TRBJ2-4; weak D call: TRBD2 (6 bases). The length of the CDR3 is 14 residues. V was clipped by 4 bases and J by 2 bases, with 9 bases between them. Germline-derived CDR1 and CDR2 are MDHEN and SYDVKM.

The chain recombines TRBV5-4 with TRBJ2-7; a possible D gene is TRBD1 (5 bases). The CDR3 is 15 amino acids. Trimming left V 0 bases short and J 5 bases short, with 15 bases between. Germline V lookup: CDR1 SGHNT, CDR2 YYREEE (reference sequence). The CDR3 nucleotides read TGTGCCAGCAGCTTGGGGGCAGGGCTTCTCCACGAGCAGTACTTC. Translated, it gives CASSLGAGLLHEQYF.

This chain connects TRBV19 to TRBJ1-6, with 7 positions matching TRBD1. J was trimmed by 0 bases and V by 6 bases; bases with no gene match: 11. The CDR3 spans 18 residues. CDR1 LNHDA and CDR2 SQIVND come from the germline V gene (reference sequence). CDR3 residues: CASRRQGSQSSYNSPLHF. For the CDR3, the DNA is TGTGCCAGTAGACGACAGGGATCTCAGAGCTCCTATAATTCACCCCTCCACTTT.

This chain uses TRBV30 with TRBJ1-2; D is possibly TRBD1 (5 bases). The V end lost 5 bases, the J end lost 7 bases, and 17 bases lay between the germline ends. The CDR3 is 13 amino acids. The V gene's germline CDR1 is GTSNPN and CDR2 SVGIG (reference sequence). In nucleotides, the CDR3 is TGTGCCTGGTCCGCAGGGACTCGGGGTGGCTACACCTTC. Amino acid sequence: CAWSAGTRGGYTF. The whole variable domain, remainder taken from reference TRBV30 and TRBJ1-2, is SQTIHQWPATLVQPVGSPLSLECTVEGTSNPNLYWYRQAAGRGLQLLFYSVGIGQISSEVPQNLSASRPQDRQFILSSKKLLLSDSGFYLCAWSAGTRGGYTFGSGTRLTVV.

The chain has TRBV14 and TRBJ2-2; maybe TRBD2 (5 bases). V was shortened by 4 bases and J by 0 bases, with 9 bases between the two germline ends. The CDR3 is 15 residues long. The V gene's germline CDR1 is SGHDN and CDR2 FVKESK. CDR3 coding DNA: TGTGCCAGCAGCCGTGGACTCGCGAACACCGGGGAGCTGTTTTTT. Its protein product is CASSRGLANTGELFF.

This chain links TRBV19 with TRBJ2-2; D call uncertain. The germline V and J ends were trimmed by 5 bases and 9 bases, with 13 bases remaining between them. The CDR3 runs to 13 residues. Germline V CDR1 and CDR2: LNHDA, SQIVND (reference sequence). The DNA of the CDR3 is TGTGCCAGTAGTGGATTGCCCCCCAGGGAGCTGTTTTTT. Amino acids: CASSGLPPRELFF.

This chain uses TRBV6-5 with TRBJ2-7; D remains ambiguous. The CDR3 sequence is 13 residues long. Germline CDR1 is MNHEY and CDR2 is SVGAGI. Trimming cost V 6 bases and J 1 base, with 10 bases left between them. CDR3 bases: TGTGCCAGCAGGCGTCCTATTTCCTACGAGCAGTACTTC. Its translation is CASRRPISYEQYF.

The chain employs TRBV5-1 and TRBJ2-3; D gene ambiguous. CDR1 and CDR2 from the germline V gene are SGHRS and YFSETQ. With 5 bases removed from V and 4 bases from J, the gap between germline ends came to 17 bases. The CDR3 covers 15 residues. The CDR3 sequence: CASSLKSGWADTQYF. CDR3 DNA sequence: TGCGCCAGCAGTCTCAAGTCAGGCTGGGCAGATACGCAGTATTTT.

The chain employs TRBV30 and TRBJ1-1; 8 nucleotides agree with TRBD1. Germline values: CDR1 GTSNPN, CDR2 SVGIG (reference sequence). J gave up 12 bases and V 3 bases, and 9 bases lay outside the gene matches. The CDR3 covers 12 residues. The CDR3 here is CAWSRGQASTFF. The CDR3 DNA reads as TGTGCCTGGAGCCGGGGACAGGCATCAACTTTCTTT. The full variable domain, in which reference TRBV30 and TRBJ1-1 provide the parts outside the CDR3, is SQTIHQWPATLVQPVGSPLSLECTVEGTSNPNLYWYRQAAGRGLQLLFYSVGIGQISSEVPQNLSASRPQDRQFILSSKKLLLSDSGFYLCAWSRGQASTFFGQGTRLTVV.

The chain recombines TRBV27 with TRBJ2-6; possibly TRBD2 for D (6 bases). V lost 1 base and J lost 12, with 16 bases in between. The CDR3 is made up of 15 amino acids. Germline CDR1 and CDR2: MNHEY and SMNVEV (reference sequence). CDR3 amino acids: CASSLWGEGIGVLTF. DNA of the CDR3: TGTGCCAGCAGTTTATGGGGGGAAGGGATAGGCGTCCTGACTTTC. Looking up the rest from reference TRBV27 and TRBJ2-6 gives the full variable domain: EAQVTQNPRYLITVTGKKLTVTCSQNMNHEYMSWYRQDPGLGLRQIYYSMNVEVTDKGDVPEGYKVSRKEKRNFPLILESPSPNQTSLYFCASSLWGEGIGVLTFGAGSRLTVL.

The V gene is TRBV6-6, the J gene TRBJ1-5; TRBD1 agrees at 7 bases. J was trimmed by 14 bases and V by 4 bases; bases with no gene match: 5. Looked up from germline, CDR1 is MNHNY and CDR2 is SVGAGI (reference sequence). CDR3 length: 11 residues. CDR3 DNA sequence: TGTGCCAGCAGTTTGACAGGGTTGAAGCATTTT. It specifies CASSLTGLKHF.

Only a few counts were recorded for this clone. This chain joins TRBV7-8 and TRBJ1-1; D not certain. Germline CDR1 reads SGHVS; CDR2 reads FQNEAQ. Trimming pared 1 base from V and 2 bases from J, leaving 8 bases between. The CDR3 runs to 14 residues. The CDR3 DNA reads as TGTGCCAGCAGCTTAGTCAGCGAAAACACTGAAGCTTTCTTT. Its translation is CASSLVSENTEAFF.

The rearrangement joins TRBV5-5 to TRBJ2-1, with D unresolved. Germline assignment: CDR1 SGHKS and CDR2 YYEKEE (reference sequence). The CDR3 length is 15 residues. Between the trimmed V and J ends, which lost 0 bases and 2 bases, there was a span of 9 bases. Here the CDR3 DNA reads TGTGCCAGCAGCTTGGGCAGTCAAACCTACAATGAGCAGTTCTTC. It yields the protein CASSLGSQTYNEQFF.

This chain uses TRBV30 with TRBJ2-1; no definite D call. Trimming left V 2 bases short and J 5 bases short, with 10 bases between. This CDR3 region has 13 residues. Looked up from germline, CDR1 is GTSNPN and CDR2 is SVGIG (reference sequence). Here the CDR3 reads CAWSPNSDNEQFF. DNA of the CDR3: TGTGCCTGGAGTCCAAACAGCGACAATGAGCAGTTCTTC.

V is TRBV6-5 and J is TRBJ2-2; a weak D match, TRBD2 (6 bases). Per germline, CDR1 MNHEY and CDR2 SVGAGI. This CDR3 contains 15 residues. Trimming took off 6 bases at V and 0 bases at J, with 11 bases between the two ends. The CDR3 DNA reads TGTGCCAGCAGCCTTAGCGGCCCGAACACCGGGGAGCTGTTTTTT. Protein: CASSLSGPNTGELFF.

This clone appeared a few times. The rearrangement uses TRBV6-2 or TRBV6-3 and TRBJ1-1; possible D gene TRBD1, 5 bases. The CDR3 totals 15 residues. CDR1 and CDR2 (germline): MNHEY, SVGEGT. V was shortened by 5 bases and J by 0 bases, with 13 bases between the two germline ends. As DNA, the CDR3 is TGTGCCAGCAGTCAGGGACTGCCCATGAACACTGAAGCTTTCTTT. Its translation: CASSQGLPMNTEAFF.